This passage covers 9 T cell receptor beta chains from one sample sequenced in a study of shared clonotypes between healthy human individuals. Produced via immunoSEQ multiplex PCR; TCRdb's table is partial and in-frame only. The table has under 1,100,000 clones, 70% to 80% seen once. Material for sequencing was memory CD4+ T cells from PBMCs. The sample's subset: CD45RA-negative fraction. The receptors originated from a young man in good health. Some clones in this sample may be carry-over from other donors' samples.

This chain connects TRBV7-2 to TRBJ2-3; 8 bases fit TRBD2. V trimming: 3 bases; J trimming: 0 bases; junction bases outside the gene matches: 5. This CDR3 region has 16 residues. CDR1 is SGHTA, CDR2 FQGNSA, per germline. The chain's CDR3 is CASSFLAGRSTDTQYF. As DNA, the CDR3 is TGTGCCAGCAGCTTCCTAGCGGGTAGAAGCACAGATACGCAGTATTTT. The variable domain in full, with the rest retrieved from reference TRBV7-2 and TRBJ2-3, is GAGVSQSPSNKVTEKGKDVELRCDPISGHTALYWYRQSLGQGLEFLIYFQGNSAPDKSGLPSDRFSAERTGGSVSTLTIQRTQQEDSAVYLCASSFLAGRSTDTQYFGPGTRLTVL.

This rearrangement joins TRBV19 to TRBJ2-3, with 8 bases that match TRBD2. The CDR3 length is 14 residues. CDR1 is LNHDA, CDR2 SQIVND, per germline (reference sequence). Trimming took 6 bases from V and 4 from J; bases not matched to a gene: 6. The CDR3 region has the DNA TGTGCCAGTAGGGCGGGAGGAAGGTCAGATACGCAGTATTTT. It specifies CASRAGGRSDTQYF.

This clone was observed a handful of times. The rearrangement links TRBV28 to TRBJ1-2; D gene unclear. The V gene's germline CDR1 is MDHEN and CDR2 SYDVKM. Trimming cost V 4 bases and J 7 bases, with 10 bases left between them. The CDR3 sequence is 12 residues long. Here the CDR3 DNA reads TGTGCCAGCAGTTCACACCCCTCTGGCTACACCTTC. Translated, it gives CASSSHPSGYTF.

Remarks on this clone: This clone may be a read error of a much larger clone one base away. The chain recombines TRBV6-5 with TRBJ2-7; TRBD1 is a possible D gene (5 bases). Looked up from germline, CDR1 is MNHEY and CDR2 is SVGAGI. The CDR3 is 14 amino acids. CDR3 bases: TGTGCCAGCAGTGACAAGGGGTCCCCCTCCGAGCAGCACTTC. Amino acids: CASSDKGSPSEQHF.

This clone was picked up a small number of times. The sample contains more than one DNA sequence encoding this CDR3. V gene TRBV20-1 combines with J gene TRBJ2-5, with TRBD1 matching 7 bases. The CDR3 consists of 11 residues. The ends lost 7 bases at V and 5 bases at J; junction bases unmatched: 4. CDR1 and CDR2 (germline): DFQATT, SNEGSKA (reference sequence). The CDR3 nucleotides read TGCAGTGTCGGGACAGCGGAGACCCAGTACTTC. This codes for CSVGTAETQYF.

Points on this clone: A clone one base away is much larger, so this may be a read error. The V call is TRBV5-6, the J call TRBJ2-7; D uncertain. V lost 2 bases and J 0 bases, leaving 18 bases between the germline ends. This CDR3 has 17 amino acids. CDR1 SGHDT and CDR2 YYEEEE come from the germline V gene. CDR3 bases: TGTGCCAGCAGCTTAAGGTTCCCAACCGTCAGCTCCTACGAGCAGTACTTC. Protein product: CASSLRFPTVSSYEQYF.

Details on this clone: Other DNA sequences in this specimen translate into the identical CDR3. The chain recombines TRBV5-1 with TRBJ2-7; 10 bases map to TRBD2. Germline CDR1 and CDR2: SGHRS and YFSETQ. There are 16 residues in the CDR3. J lost 1 base, V lost 0 bases, and 4 bases had no gene match. For the CDR3, the DNA is TGCGCCAGCAGCTTGGGTCTAGCGGGAGCTTCCTACGAGCAGTACTTC. This encodes CASSLGLAGASYEQYF.

This sequence joins TRBV7-9 and TRBJ2-1; 8 nucleotides line up with TRBD2. The CDR3 is 14 residues long. V shed 1 base and J 5 bases; nucleotides not matched to a gene: 1. The V gene's germline CDR1 is SEHNR and CDR2 FQNEAQ (reference sequence). As DNA, the CDR3 is TGTGCCAGCAGCTTAGAAGCGGGAGACAATGAGCAGTTCTTC. Amino acids: CASSLEAGDNEQFF.

This clone was observed a few times. The chain has TRBV28 and TRBJ2-3, with 7 bases matching TRBD2. The germline V gene encodes CDR1 MDHEN and CDR2 SYDVKM. The length of the CDR3 is 15 residues. J was trimmed by 4 bases and V by 6 bases; bases with no gene match: 10. In nucleotides, the CDR3 is TGTGCCAGCAGGGCGGCGGGAGAAACCCCAGATACGCAGTATTTT. Amino acid sequence: CASRAAGETPDTQYF.